This entry describes one T cell receptor beta chain. Its antigen is not identified. This entry belongs to a study of T cell responses to AZD1222 COVID-19 vaccine. Findings and limits, study-wide: At baseline, just 6 or 7 AZD1222 recipients tested seropositive. The study found Spike-specific TCR breadth and depth rose after two AZD1222 doses. The repertoires were collected only after the peak T cell response.

Sequencing was performed with immunoSEQ multiplex PCR; in TCRdb, only in-frame clones are kept and a portion is missing. This sample has tens of thousands of clones, with around 90% found just once. This CDR3 is 18 amino acids long. Trimming removed 0 bases from V and 2 bases from J, with 17 bases in between. The germline V gene has CDR1 LGHNA and CDR2 YSLEER. The chain employs TRBV4-3 and TRBJ2-1, with TRBD1 as a possible D gene (6 bases). Sequenced here: peripheral blood, sampled on day 0 of MenACWY control vaccination. This receptor was identified in an adult in good health. The CDR3: CASSQDGAGATAYNEQFF. The CDR3, as DNA: TGCGCCAGCAGCCAAGATGGGGCAGGGGCTACCGCCTACAATGAGCAGTTCTTC.